The present T cell receptor (beta chain) was sequenced within a study of spatial heterogeneity in lung cancer. Study-wide background: Compared with alpha-chain sequences, beta-chain sequences were consistently detected in greater numbers. Regarding the study as a whole: Ubiquitous expanded tumor TCRs appeared in blood more at resection than follow-up.

As to time point: sample taken at primary tumor resection. Without sorting, whole RNA was sequenced from tumor, nontumor lung or frozen PBMC. The cohort: approximately 66 early-stage, untreated non-small cell lung cancer patients. The CDR3 is made up of 15 amino acids. Trimming removed 6 bases at V and 4 bases at J, with 18 bases between. CDR1 and CDR2 (germline): LNHDA, SQIVND (reference sequence). A few counts support this clonotype. Its antigen is still unknown. TCRdb reprocessed the 5' RACE reads with MiXCR, giving one entry per CDR3 protein. Altogether tens of thousands of distinct CDR3 sequences are present, around 13% being singletons, with the ten largest covering around three fifths.

The source was PBMCs, collected at surgery. The chain employs TRBV19 and TRBJ1-1; a weak D match, TRBD1 (6 bases). The TCR comes from a male donor with early-stage non-small cell lung cancer. CDR3 amino acids: CASSPMMGAITEAFF. CDR3 in DNA: TGTGCCAGTAGCCCTATGATGGGGGCGATCACTGAAGCTTTCTTT.